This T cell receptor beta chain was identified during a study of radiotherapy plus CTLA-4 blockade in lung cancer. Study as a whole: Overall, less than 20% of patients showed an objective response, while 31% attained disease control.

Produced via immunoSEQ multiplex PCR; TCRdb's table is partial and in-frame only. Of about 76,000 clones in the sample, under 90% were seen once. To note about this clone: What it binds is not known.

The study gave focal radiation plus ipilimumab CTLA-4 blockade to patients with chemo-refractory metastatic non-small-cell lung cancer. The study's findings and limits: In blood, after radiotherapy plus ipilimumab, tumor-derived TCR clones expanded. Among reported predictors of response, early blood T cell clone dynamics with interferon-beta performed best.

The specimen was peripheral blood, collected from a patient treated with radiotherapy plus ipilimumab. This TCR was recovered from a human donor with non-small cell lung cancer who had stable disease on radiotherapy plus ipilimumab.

CDR3 coding DNA: TGTGCCAGCAGTGAAGCGGGCAGCGAGTACGAGCAGTACTTC. It encodes CASSEAGSEYEQYF. The chain recombines TRBV6-1 with TRBJ2-7; unclear D gene. CDR1 is MNHNS, CDR2 SASEGT, per germline. This CDR3 has 14 amino acids. The ends were cut back, 0 bases at V and 4 bases at J, with 10 bases in the middle.